This TCR beta chain was sequenced during a study of cytomegalovirus exposure and HLA in healthy donors (dated by TCRdb to 2016 to 2017). As for the study more broadly: An earlier analysis of several hundred of the donors reported 276 Gb of sequence data and some 110 million unique TCR beta sequences obtained from 150 million to 200 million T cells. About 300 gigabases of sequencing data and approximately 91 million unique TCR sequences made up an early release that covered several hundred HLA-typed donors. The genetic ancestry cluster associated with self-reported Caucasian donors included roughly four fifths of the roughly 390 genotyped donors. The study aimed to test whether cataloging public T cell receptors could reveal signatures of past pathogen exposure. The T cell repertoires of 666 subjects were profiled by immunosequencing and related to cytomegalovirus serostatus. Along with the roughly 700-subject first cohort, a separate validation cohort of over 90 different subjects was used. High-throughput TCR immunosequencing, statistical association of individual TCRs with disease status, and machine learning were combined to predict cytomegalovirus infection status. A later analysis re-analyzed previously published TCR beta repertoires from 550 to 700 donors and added high-resolution HLA genotyping to study TCR occurrence patterns. In the later analysis, no new phenotypic data were used to find candidate immune exposures; instead, reliance was placed on TCR beta sequences and their occurrence across donors. In an earlier analysis of roughly 540 of the donors, high-throughput TCR beta sequencing was used to judge whether each TCR beta V gene segment behaved as functional or pseudogenic. Donor age, sex, ethnicity and CMV serostatus were compiled alongside the repertoire data. A later genetic analysis used genome-wide SNP genotypes for about 55% of the 666 donors, treating that subset as a discovery cohort. Every discovery cohort repertoire had been produced on one sequencing platform. Class I and class II HLA loci were covered by the typing at four-digit resolution. Typing coverage varied by locus: roughly 629-640 donors for A, B, C, DRB1 and DQB1; roughly 500 for DQA1; some 610 for DPA1; some 470 for DPB1. Roughly five DR-DQ haplotypes were treated as single units for association and clustering because of strong linkage in the cohort. Among 398 genotyped donors of the cohort, an average of approximately 240,000 unique TCR beta nucleotide sequences were sequenced per donor, 15% to 20% of them non-productive. Broad study findings and their caveats: In a later analysis, TCR association rates were found to vary across HLA loci, with the most associated TCRs seen for DRB1 alleles and the fewest for HLA-C alleles. An earlier analysis of several hundred of the donors showed that most TCR beta V segments appeared in productive rearrangements either about 87% or about 30% of the time, which broadly matched IMGT annotations. The cohort was sequenced for TCR beta chains only, and without alpha or paired-chain data the features that could be detected were limited. In the study, around 160 TCR beta chains were listed as associated with cytomegalovirus. In both the original and validation cohorts, the classifier was reported to diagnose cytomegalovirus status with high specificity and sensitivity. Some IMGT-functional V segments, including TRBV6-2 and TRBV6-3, could not be told apart with the 87-base-pair reads, so those segments were excluded. A cluster of highly shared sequence variants was judged likely to represent a technical artifact of the sequencing pipeline. A further reported finding was that TCR beta sequences accurately predicted the HLA-A and HLA-B alleles for most subjects in the first cohort. Correlated functional status among segregating V segments might reflect linkage disequilibrium, but an unknown experimental factor could not be ruled out. A later analysis reported that several top co-occurrence clusters appeared linked to parvovirus B19, influenza, CMV and Epstein-Barr virus. Sequencing depth was assumed to be roughly uniform across donors in the presence/absence analyses, though that assumption may not hold. Because HLA typing was unavailable for some donors at each locus, only the typed subset was used in association tests. Because counts were too low, roughly 16 rarely observed V segments, including chromosome 9 orphons, were excluded from the earlier analysis of fewer than 650 of the donors. V-gene and J-gene trimming of TCR beta chains was associated with a missense DCLRE1C variant in a later genetic analysis, and the association was replicated in an independent cohort. Immune exposure information for the cohort was limited to CMV serostatus. A later analysis found that most CMV-associated TCR beta chains appeared HLA-restricted, with HLA associations seemingly driven largely by CMV exposure. Assigning TCR associations to individual alleles was difficult when HLA alleles, especially DR and DQ, strongly co-occurred. The authors suggested that the approach could potentially be generalized to other disease states and immunological phenotypes. Most TCR sequences were observed very rarely across donors, whereas some public TCRs were present in many individuals. A few of the identified cytomegalovirus-associated TCR beta chains were confirmed in vitro to be specific for cytomegalovirus antigens. In a later analysis, HLA-associated TCR beta chains showed more clonal expansion and lower generation probabilities than non-associated chains that were equally common. In a later genetic analysis, fewer N-insertions in productive TCRs were reported among donors in an Asian-associated ancestry cluster than the roughly 700-donor mean. In a later analysis, 16,951 TCR beta sequences were associated with specific HLA alleles at a false discovery rate of 0.05.

On this clone: What antigen it recognizes has not been identified. No base qualities exist here, and no much larger clone lies one base off it.

For this chain, trimming is 2 bases at the V end and 1 base at the J end, and the number of junction bases without a gene match is 14. Including the terminal cysteine and phenylalanine, the CDR3 comprises 18 residues. CDR3 DNA only is kept here, 54 bases in frame from base 1. For CDR1 and CDR2, the germline V gene lists MDHEN and SYDVKM. The cohort consisted of 600 to 700 healthy bone marrow donors. Cohort members were all nominally healthy when sampled, although unrecorded immune exposures were likely present. The donor was CMV seronegative and belonged to the group of around 350 seronegative cohort members. Each donor provided a peripheral blood sample, and peripheral blood mononuclear cells were used for TCR beta sequencing. Genomic DNA extraction from the blood cell samples was performed with the Qiagen DNeasy Blood Extraction Kit. The method behind the library was the immunoSEQ multiplex PCR assay. The multiplex PCR relied on a mix of 60 forward primers for TCR Vbeta segments and 13 reverse primers for TCR Jbeta segments. The CDR3 region of rearranged TCR beta genes was amplified from genomic DNA with a multiplex PCR assay. Amplified TCR beta libraries were sequenced as 87-base-pair reads on the Illumina HiSeq System. In the authors' own workflow: A later analysis tallied tens of millions of unique TCR beta chains across the 610 or so repertoires, and about 10 million of those chains were shared by two or more donors. Raw reads were error-corrected and collapsed into unique sequences with a nearest-neighbor algorithm that merged closely related sequences to remove PCR and sequencing errors. CDR3 sequences were aligned to IMGT reference sequences to assign V, D and J gene segments. For a sequence to be retained, at least a six-nucleotide match to both a V gene segment and a J gene segment was required. Rearrangements were classified as productive when the CDR3 lacked stop codons and remained in frame with V and J, and all other rearrangements were classified as non-productive. Following IMGT convention, CDR3 was defined as the stretch from the second conserved V-encoded cysteine up to the conserved J-encoded phenylalanine. In an earlier analysis of just under 600 of the donors, sequences lacking an unambiguous match to a single V gene segment were excluded. In an earlier analysis of almost 600 of the donors, a V segment was called functional when productive rearrangements were above 56.7%, and segregating when the standard deviation between donors exceeded 5%. A statistical classification framework was built for diagnosing cytomegalovirus status from the catalog of TCR beta chain sequences. A later analysis assigned V and J genes by comparing TCR nucleotide sequences with IMGT/GENE-DB human TR gene sequences. In a later analysis, CDR3 sequences and most-parsimonious VDJ recombination scenarios were assigned using the TCRdist pipeline. In a later analysis, each TCR beta chain was defined by its CDR3 amino acid sequence together with its V-gene family, and reads lacking a unique V-gene family were excluded. To address suspected cross-contamination and a sequencing artifact, a later analysis removed 550 to 750 highly shared, low-generation-probability nucleotide sequences. In a later analysis, a clonal expansion index for each public chain was calculated from normalized within-repertoire ranks of inferred template counts. A later analysis computed generation probabilities with a VDJ recombination model fitted to out-of-frame rearrangements, and checked the results against IGoR. Hypergeometric tests were used in a later analysis to score TCR-TCR, TCR-HLA and TCR-CMV co-occurrence, with a repertoire-size bias correction applied to the TCR pairs. A later analysis estimated false discovery rates by permuting HLA or CMV assignments 20 times. In a later analysis, co-occurring TCRs were grouped using DBSCAN, with TCRdist sequence similarity added in when clustering inside HLA-allele-positive subsets. For co-occurrence clustering, repertoires with fewer than 30,000 or more than 120,000 public chains were excluded, along with 5 or 6 repertoires with anomalous nucleotide sharing. As stored in TCRdb, this immuneACCESS dataset retains in-frame rearrangements with V and J assigned. A fraction of the clones does not appear; measured against another copy, unresolved V genes explain less than half of the discrepancy, and the remainder lacks a known reason. V, J and clone size are taken as reported in that table, and D and trimming were inferred from the DNA itself. Here the sample has over 150,000 clones; roughly 80% occur a single time. The leading ten clones occupy about 2.4% of the sample.

The clonotype was recovered from a male donor in good health and CMV-seronegative. Input material: PBMCs. The V and J genes are TRBV28 and TRBJ2-7; 7 bases in between match TRBD1. CDR3 loop: CASSLQGPGQILSYEQYF. In nucleotide form, the sequence is TGTGCCAGCAGTTTACAAGGACCGGGACAGATCTTATCCTACGAGCAGTACTTC.